The clone carrying this T cell receptor (beta chain) has just one count. How the authors handled the data: It was from reference gene primer amplification that nucleated cell counts were estimated. Data came from immunoSEQ multiplex PCR; TCRdb stores just in-frame clones and leaves some out. V, J and clone size derive from that table, while D and trimming were established from the DNA sequence. The repertoire holds approximately 210,000 clones, with roughly 80% as singletons. The data derive from a study of blood T cell repertoires in COVID-19. Background on the study: Both acute and convalescent COVID-19 samples were obtained from the United States, Italy and Spain. PBMCs, B-cell-depleted T cells, or T cells were the source of the cDNA or gDNA that made up the material.

The sequencing sample was made of peripheral blood. The receptor was isolated from a human donor in a cohort sampled during active COVID-19.

The CDR3 nucleotides are TGTGCCAGCAATTACGGGACAGGGGTCCCTCTCGGCTACACCTTC. The encoded protein is CASNYGTGVPLGYTF. V and J are TRBV28 and TRBJ1-2; 10 positions match TRBD1. The germline gives CDR1 MDHEN, CDR2 SYDVKM. V lost 7 bases, J lost 8 bases, and 13 bases stayed unmatched. CDR3 length equals 15 residues.